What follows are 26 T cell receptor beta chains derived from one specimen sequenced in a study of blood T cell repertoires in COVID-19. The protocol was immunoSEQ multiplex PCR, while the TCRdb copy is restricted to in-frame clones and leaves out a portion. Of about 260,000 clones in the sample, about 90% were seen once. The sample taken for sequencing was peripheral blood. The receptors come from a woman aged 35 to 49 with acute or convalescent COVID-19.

The CDR3 coding sequence is TGTGCCAGCTCCTTCGGACAGCTGAACACTGAAGCTTTCTTT. Protein sequence: CASSFGQLNTEAFF. The rearrangement links TRBV2 to TRBJ1-1; possibly TRBD1 for D (6 bases). Germline assignment: CDR1 SNHLY and CDR2 FYNNEI. The CDR3 spans 14 residues. V gave up 8 bases and J gave up 0 bases, with 13 bases separating them.

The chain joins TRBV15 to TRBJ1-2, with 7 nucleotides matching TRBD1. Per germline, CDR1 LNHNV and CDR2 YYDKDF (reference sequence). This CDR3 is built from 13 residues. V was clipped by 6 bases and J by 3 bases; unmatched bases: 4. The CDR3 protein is CATRRTGDYGYTF. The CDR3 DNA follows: TGTGCCACCAGGCGGACAGGAGACTATGGCTACACCTTC.

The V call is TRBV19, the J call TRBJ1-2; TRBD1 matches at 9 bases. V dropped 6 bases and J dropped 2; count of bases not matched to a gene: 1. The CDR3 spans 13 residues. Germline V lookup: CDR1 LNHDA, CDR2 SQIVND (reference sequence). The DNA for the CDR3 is TGTGCCAGTAGACAGGGGGCCAACTATGGCTACACCTTC. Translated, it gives CASRQGANYGYTF.

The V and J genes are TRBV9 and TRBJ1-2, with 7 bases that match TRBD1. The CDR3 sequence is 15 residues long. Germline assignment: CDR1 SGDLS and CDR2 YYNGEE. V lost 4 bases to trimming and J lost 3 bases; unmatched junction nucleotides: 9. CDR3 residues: CASSTRRQGDYGYTF. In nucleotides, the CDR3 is TGTGCCAGCAGCACCAGACGACAGGGTGACTATGGCTACACCTTC.

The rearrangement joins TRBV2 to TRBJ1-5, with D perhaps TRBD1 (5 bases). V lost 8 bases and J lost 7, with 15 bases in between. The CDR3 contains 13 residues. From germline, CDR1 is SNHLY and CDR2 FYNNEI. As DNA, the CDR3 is TGTGCCAGCGGCTCCAGGGCTGACCAGCCCCAGCATTTT. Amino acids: CASGSRADQPQHF.

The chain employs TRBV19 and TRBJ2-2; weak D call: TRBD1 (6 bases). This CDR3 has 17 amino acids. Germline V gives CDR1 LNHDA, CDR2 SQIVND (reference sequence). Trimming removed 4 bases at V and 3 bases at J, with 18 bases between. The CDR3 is CASSSSDRTPYTGELFF. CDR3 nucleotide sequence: TGTGCCAGTAGTAGCTCCGACAGGACCCCATACACCGGGGAGCTGTTTTTT.

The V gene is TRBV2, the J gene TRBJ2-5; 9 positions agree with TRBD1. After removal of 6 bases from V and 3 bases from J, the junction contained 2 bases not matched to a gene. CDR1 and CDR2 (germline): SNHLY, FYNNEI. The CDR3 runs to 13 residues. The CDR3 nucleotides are TGTGCCAGCAGCCGGGACAGGGAAGAGACCCAGTACTTC. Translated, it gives CASSRDREETQYF.

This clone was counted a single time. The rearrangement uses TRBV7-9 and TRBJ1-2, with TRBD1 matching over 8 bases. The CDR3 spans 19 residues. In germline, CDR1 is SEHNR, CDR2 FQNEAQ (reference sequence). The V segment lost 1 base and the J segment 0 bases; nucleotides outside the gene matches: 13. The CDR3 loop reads CASSLGASGTGLSNYGYTF. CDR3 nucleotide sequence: TGTGCCAGCAGCTTAGGGGCTTCTGGGACAGGACTTTCTAACTATGGCTACACCTTC. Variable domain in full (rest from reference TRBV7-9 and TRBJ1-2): DTGVSQNPRHKITKRGQNVTFRCDPISEHNRLYWYRQTLGQGPEFLTYFQNEAQLEKSRLLSDRFSAERPKGSFSTLEIQRTEQGDSAMYLCASSLGASGTGLSNYGYTFGSGTRLTVV.

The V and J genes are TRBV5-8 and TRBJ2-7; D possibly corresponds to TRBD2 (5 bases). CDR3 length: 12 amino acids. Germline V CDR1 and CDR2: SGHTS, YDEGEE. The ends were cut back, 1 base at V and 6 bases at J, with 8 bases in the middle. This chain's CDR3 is CASSLLLVEQYV. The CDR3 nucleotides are TGTGCCAGCAGCTTGCTACTAGTCGAGCAGTACGTC.

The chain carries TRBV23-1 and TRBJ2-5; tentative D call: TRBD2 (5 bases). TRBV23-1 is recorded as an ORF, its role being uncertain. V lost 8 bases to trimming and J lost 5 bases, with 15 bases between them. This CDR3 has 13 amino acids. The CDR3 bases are TGCGCCAGCGAGGGTCGTGCACGGGAGACCCAGTACTTC. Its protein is CASEGRARETQYF.

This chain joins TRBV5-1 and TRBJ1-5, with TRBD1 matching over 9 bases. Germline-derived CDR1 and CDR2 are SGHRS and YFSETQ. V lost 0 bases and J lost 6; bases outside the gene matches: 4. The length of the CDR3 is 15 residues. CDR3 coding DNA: TGCGCCAGCAGCTTGGGGACAGGGGATGGTCAGCCCCAGCATTTT. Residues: CASSLGTGDGQPQHF. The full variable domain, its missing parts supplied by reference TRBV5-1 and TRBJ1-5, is KAGVTQTPRYLIKTRGQQVTLSCSPISGHRSVSWYQQTPGQGLQFLFEYFSETQRNKGNFPGRFSGRQFSNSRSEMNVSTLELGDSALYLCASSLGTGDGQPQHFGDGTRLSIL.

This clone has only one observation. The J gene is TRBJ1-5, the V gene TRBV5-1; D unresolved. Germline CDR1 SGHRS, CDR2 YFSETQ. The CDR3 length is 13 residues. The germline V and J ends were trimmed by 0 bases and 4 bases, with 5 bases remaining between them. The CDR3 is CASSLDGNQPQHF. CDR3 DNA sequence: TGCGCCAGCAGCTTGGACGGGAATCAGCCCCAGCATTTT.

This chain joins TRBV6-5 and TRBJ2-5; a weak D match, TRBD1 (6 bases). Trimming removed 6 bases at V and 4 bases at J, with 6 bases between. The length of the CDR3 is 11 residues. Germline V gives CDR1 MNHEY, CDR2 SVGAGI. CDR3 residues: CASRTGETQYF. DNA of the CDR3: TGTGCCAGCAGGACAGGAGAGACCCAGTACTTC.

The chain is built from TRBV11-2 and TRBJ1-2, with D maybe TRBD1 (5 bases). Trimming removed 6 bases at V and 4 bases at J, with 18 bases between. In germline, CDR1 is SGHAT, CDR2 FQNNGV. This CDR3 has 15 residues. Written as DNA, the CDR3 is TGTGCCAGCAGGCCCAGGGTGGAAAGGGGCTATGGCTACACCTTC. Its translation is CASRPRVERGYGYTF.

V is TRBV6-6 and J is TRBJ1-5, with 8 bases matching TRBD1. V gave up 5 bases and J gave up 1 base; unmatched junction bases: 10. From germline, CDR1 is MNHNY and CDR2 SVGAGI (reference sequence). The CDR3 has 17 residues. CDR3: CASSGSGGWGSNQPQHF. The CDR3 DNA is TGTGCCAGCAGTGGATCAGGGGGCTGGGGGAGCAATCAGCCCCAGCATTTT.

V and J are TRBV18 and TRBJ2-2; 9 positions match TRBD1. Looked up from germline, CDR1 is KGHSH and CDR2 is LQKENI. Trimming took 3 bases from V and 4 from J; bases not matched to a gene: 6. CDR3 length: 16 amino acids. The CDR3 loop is CASSPPGTGFTGELFF. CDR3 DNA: TGTGCCAGCTCACCCCCCGGGACAGGGTTCACCGGGGAGCTGTTTTTT.

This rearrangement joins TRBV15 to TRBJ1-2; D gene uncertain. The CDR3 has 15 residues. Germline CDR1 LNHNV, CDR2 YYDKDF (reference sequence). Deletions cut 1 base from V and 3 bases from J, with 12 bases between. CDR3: CATSRATRSDYGYTF. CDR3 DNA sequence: TGTGCCACCAGCAGAGCTACCAGGTCTGACTATGGCTACACCTTC.

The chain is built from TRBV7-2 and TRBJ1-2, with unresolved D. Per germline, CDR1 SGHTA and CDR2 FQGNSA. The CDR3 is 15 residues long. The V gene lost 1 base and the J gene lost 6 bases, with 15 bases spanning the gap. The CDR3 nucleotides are TGTGCCAGCAGCTTAGAGCGGACGCTTGGGCATGGCTACACCTTC. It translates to CASSLERTLGHGYTF.

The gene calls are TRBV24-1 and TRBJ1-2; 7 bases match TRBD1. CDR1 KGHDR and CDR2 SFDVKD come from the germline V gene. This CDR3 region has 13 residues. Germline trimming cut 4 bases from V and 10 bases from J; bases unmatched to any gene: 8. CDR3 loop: CATSEKGAVDYTF. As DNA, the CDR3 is TGTGCCACCAGTGAAAAGGGGGCGGTTGACTACACCTTC.

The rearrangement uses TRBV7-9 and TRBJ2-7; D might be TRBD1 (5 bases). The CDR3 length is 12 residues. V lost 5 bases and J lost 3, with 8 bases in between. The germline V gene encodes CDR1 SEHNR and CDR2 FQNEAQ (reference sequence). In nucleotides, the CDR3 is TGTGCCAGCAGCCATGACAGCTACGAGCAGTACGTC. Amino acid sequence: CASSHDSYEQYV.

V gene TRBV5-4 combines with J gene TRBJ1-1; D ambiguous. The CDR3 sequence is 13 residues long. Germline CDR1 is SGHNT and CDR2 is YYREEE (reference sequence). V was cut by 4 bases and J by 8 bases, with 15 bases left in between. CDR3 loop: CASSPTNSQEAFF. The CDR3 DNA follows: TGTGCCAGCAGCCCTACCAACAGTCAGGAAGCTTTCTTT.

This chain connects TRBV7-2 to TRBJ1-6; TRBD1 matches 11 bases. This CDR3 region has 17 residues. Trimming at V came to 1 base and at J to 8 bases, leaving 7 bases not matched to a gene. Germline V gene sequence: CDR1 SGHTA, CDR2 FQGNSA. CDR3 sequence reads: CASSLGSLGQGDSPLHF. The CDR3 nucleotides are TGTGCCAGCAGCTTAGGCAGCTTGGGACAGGGGGATTCACCCCTCCACTTT. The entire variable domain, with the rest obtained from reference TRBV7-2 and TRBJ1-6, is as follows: GAGVSQSPSNKVTEKGKDVELRCDPISGHTALYWYRQSLGQGLEFLIYFQGNSAPDKSGLPSDRFSAERTGGSVSTLTIQRTQQEDSAVYLCASSLGSLGQGDSPLHFGNGTRLTVT.

The CDR3 sequence is CAISEYVASGSTDTQYF. The CDR3 DNA sequence: TGTGCCATCAGTGAATACGTCGCTAGCGGTAGCACAGATACGCAGTATTTT. V gene TRBV10-3 combines with J gene TRBJ2-3; 7 bases are a match to TRBD2. The CDR3 loop spans 17 amino acids. CDR1 and CDR2 (germline): ENHRY, SYGVKD. V lost 3 bases, J lost 0 bases, and 9 bases stayed unmatched.

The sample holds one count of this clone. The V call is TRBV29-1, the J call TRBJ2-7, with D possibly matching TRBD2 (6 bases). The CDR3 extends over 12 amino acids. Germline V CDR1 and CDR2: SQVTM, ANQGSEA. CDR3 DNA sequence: TGCAGCGTAGGGCCCCGGGGGTCCGCCGATGGTGTC. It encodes CSVGPRGSADGV.

The CDR3 DNA reads TGTGCCAGCAGTTATGCCGGGGCAGGGGGCACCTATGGCTACACCTTC. It translates to CASSYAGAGGTYGYTF. V usage is TRBV5-8 and J usage is TRBJ1-2, with 8 bases fitting TRBD1. V gave up 5 bases and J gave up 4 bases; unmatched junction bases: 13. Germline V gene lookup returns CDR1 SGHTS and CDR2 YDEGEE. The length of the CDR3 is 16 residues.

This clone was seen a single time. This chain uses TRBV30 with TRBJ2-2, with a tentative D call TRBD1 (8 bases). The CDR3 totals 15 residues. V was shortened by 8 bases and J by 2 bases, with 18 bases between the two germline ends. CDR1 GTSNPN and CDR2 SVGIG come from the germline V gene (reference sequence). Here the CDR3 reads CAGRRGTGNTGELFF. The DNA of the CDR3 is TGTGCCGGGCGGCGGGGGACAGGAAACACCGGGGAGCTGTTTTTT.